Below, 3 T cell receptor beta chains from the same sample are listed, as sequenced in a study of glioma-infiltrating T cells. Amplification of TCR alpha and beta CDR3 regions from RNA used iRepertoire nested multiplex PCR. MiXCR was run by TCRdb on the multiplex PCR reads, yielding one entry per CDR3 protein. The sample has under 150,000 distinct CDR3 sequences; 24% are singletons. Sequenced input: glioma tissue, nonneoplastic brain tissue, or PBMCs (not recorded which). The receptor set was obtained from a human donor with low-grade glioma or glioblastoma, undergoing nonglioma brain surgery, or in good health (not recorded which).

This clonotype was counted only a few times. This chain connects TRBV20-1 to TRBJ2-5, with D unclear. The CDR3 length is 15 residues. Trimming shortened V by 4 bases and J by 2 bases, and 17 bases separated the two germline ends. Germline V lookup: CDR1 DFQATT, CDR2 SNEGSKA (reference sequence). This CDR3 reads CSANLGPGLQETQYF. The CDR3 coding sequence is TGCAGTGCTAATCTTGGACCAGGATTACAAGAGACCCAGTACTTC.

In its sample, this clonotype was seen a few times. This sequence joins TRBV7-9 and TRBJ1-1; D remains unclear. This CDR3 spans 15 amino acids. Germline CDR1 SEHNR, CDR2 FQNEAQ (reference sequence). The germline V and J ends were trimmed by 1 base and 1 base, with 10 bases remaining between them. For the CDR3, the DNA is TGTGCCAGCAGCTTAGGGGATGGTGCGAACACTGAAGCTTTCTTT. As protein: CASSLGDGANTEAFF.

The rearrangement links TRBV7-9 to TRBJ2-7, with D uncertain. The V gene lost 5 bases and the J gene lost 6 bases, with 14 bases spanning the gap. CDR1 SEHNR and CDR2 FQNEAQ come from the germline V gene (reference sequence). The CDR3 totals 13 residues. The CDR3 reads CASSLLEAGEQYV. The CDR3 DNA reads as TGTGCCAGCAGCCTCCTCGAGGCCGGCGAGCAGTACGTC.